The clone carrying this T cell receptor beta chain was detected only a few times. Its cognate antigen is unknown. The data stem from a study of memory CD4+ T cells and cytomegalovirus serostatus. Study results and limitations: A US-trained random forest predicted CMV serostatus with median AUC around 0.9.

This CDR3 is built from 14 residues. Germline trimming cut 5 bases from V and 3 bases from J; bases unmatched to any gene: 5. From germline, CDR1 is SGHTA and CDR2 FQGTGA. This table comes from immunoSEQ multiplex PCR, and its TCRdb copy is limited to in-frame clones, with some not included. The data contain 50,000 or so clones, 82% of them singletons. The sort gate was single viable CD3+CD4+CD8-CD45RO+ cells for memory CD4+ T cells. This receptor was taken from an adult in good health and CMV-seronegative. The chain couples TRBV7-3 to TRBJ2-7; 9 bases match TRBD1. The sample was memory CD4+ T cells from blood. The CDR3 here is CASSPQGQGYEQYF. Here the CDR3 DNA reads TGTGCCAGCAGCCCCCAGGGACAGGGCTACGAGCAGTACTTC.